The next 15 T cell receptor beta chains were all read from a single sample in a study of cytomegalovirus exposure and HLA in healthy donors. The PCR had 60 Vbeta and 13 Jbeta primers. Some clones are missing from TCRdb's copy, which holds only in-frame ones; the method was immunoSEQ multiplex PCR. The sample contains approximately 260,000 clones, about nine tenths of which appear only once. Sequenced: PBMCs. These receptors were taken from a girl aged 2-10 years in good health and CMV-seronegative.

CDR3 sequence: CASSYEVAGVQETQYF. The CDR3 DNA sequence: TGTGCCAGCAGTTACGAGGTAGCGGGAGTACAAGAGACCCAGTACTTC. The chain combines TRBV6-5 with TRBJ2-5; 9 bases are shared with TRBD2. This CDR3 has 16 residues. Germline CDR1 reads MNHEY; CDR2 reads SVGAGI. V gave up 2 bases and J gave up 2 bases; unmatched junction bases: 6.

This clone was seen only a few times. The chain combines TRBV7-2 with TRBJ2-5, with D tentatively TRBD1 (6 bases). The V end was cut by 4 bases, the J end by 0 bases, with 12 bases between. The CDR3 loop spans 15 amino acids. The germline CDR1 and CDR2 sequences are SGHTA and FQGNSA. CDR3 sequence: CASSSGDRYQETQYF. The CDR3 DNA is TGTGCCAGCAGCTCTGGAGACAGGTACCAAGAGACCCAGTACTTC.

The rearrangement joins TRBV30 to TRBJ2-1, with D uncertain. The CDR3 loop spans 13 amino acids. The germline CDR1 and CDR2 sequences are GTSNPN and SVGIG (reference sequence). V was trimmed by 3 bases and J by 13 bases, leaving 19 bases between them. CDR3 sequence reads: CAWSIKGDPHQFF. The CDR3 bases are TGTGCCTGGAGCATCAAAGGAGACCCCCATCAGTTCTTC.

The chain employs TRBV13 and TRBJ2-5; 9 positions agree with TRBD1. TRBJ2-7 matches the DNA end more closely, so the J call is doubtful. This CDR3 has 15 residues. Germline lookup yields CDR1 PRHDT and CDR2 FYEKMQ (reference sequence). The CDR3 nucleotides read TGTGCCAGCAGCTCACCCGGGACAGGGTCCTACGAGCAGTACTTC. Its protein product is CASSSPGTGSYEQYF.

The chain uses TRBV9 and TRBJ2-7, with 7 bases fitting TRBD1. Germline V lookup: CDR1 SGDLS, CDR2 YYNGEE. V lost 4 bases to trimming and J lost 2 bases; unmatched junction nucleotides: 6. This CDR3 is built from 14 residues. The CDR3 region has the DNA TGTGCCAGCAGCTCCCGGGACAGTACCTACGAGCAGTACTTC. Translated: CASSSRDSTYEQYF.

The chain links TRBV18 to TRBJ1-5; D possibly corresponds to TRBD1 (6 bases). Germline CDR1 is KGHSH and CDR2 is LQKENI. The germline V and J ends were trimmed by 3 bases and 0 bases, with 12 bases remaining between them. The CDR3 spans 16 residues. The CDR3 bases are TGTGCCAGCTCACCGGGGGGGCCACGTAGCAATCAGCCCCAGCATTTT. Translating gives CASSPGGPRSNQPQHF.

This clone was seen once. The V call is TRBV13, the J call TRBJ1-2; D perhaps matches TRBD1 (6 bases). V lost 3 bases and J lost 8, with 16 bases in between. Germline loops: CDR1 PRHDT, CDR2 FYEKMQ (reference sequence). This CDR3 comprises 14 residues. DNA of the CDR3: TGTGCCAGCAGCTTCGGACAGAATCTGGGAGGCTACACCTTC. As protein: CASSFGQNLGGYTF.

This chain connects TRBV5-1 to TRBJ2-5; TRBD2 matches 8 bases. The DNA matches TRBJ2-7 better at its end, which makes the J call doubtful. In germline, CDR1 is SGHRS, CDR2 YFSETQ. This CDR3 is built from 13 residues. CDR3 sequence reads: CASNREGRDEQYF. The CDR3 DNA reads as TGCGCCAGCAACCGGGAGGGCCGCGACGAGCAGTACTTC.

The rearrangement uses TRBV5-4 and TRBJ1-4; D is perhaps TRBD1 (6 bases). Trimming left V 2 bases short and J 8 bases short, with 10 bases between. In germline, CDR1 is SGHNT, CDR2 YYREEE (reference sequence). This CDR3 is 13 amino acids long. Here the CDR3 reads CASSFRGSEKLFF. The CDR3 DNA is TGTGCCAGCAGCTTCAGGGGTAGCGAAAAACTGTTTTTT.

The chain has TRBV27 and TRBJ1-2; no definite D call. Per the germline V gene, CDR1 is MNHEY and CDR2 is SMNVEV (reference sequence). This CDR3 spans 16 amino acids. V was shortened by 3 bases and J by 0 bases, with 14 bases between the two germline ends. CDR3 amino acids: CASSFRPLVANYGYTF. The CDR3 bases are TGTGCCAGCAGTTTCCGACCTCTAGTGGCTAACTATGGCTACACCTTC.

V usage is TRBV15 and J usage is TRBJ2-7; 10 bases fit TRBD2. Trimming took 5 bases from V and 2 from J; bases not matched to a gene: 6. In germline, CDR1 is LNHNV, CDR2 YYDKDF (reference sequence). CDR3 length equals 15 residues. In DNA, the CDR3 is TGTGCCACCAGCCCAAGCGGGGGGGGAACCTACGAGCAGTACTTC. Translated: CATSPSGGGTYEQYF.

This sequence joins TRBV7-9 and TRBJ2-3; D is possibly TRBD1 (8 bases). With 5 bases removed from V and 3 bases from J, the gap between germline ends came to 21 bases. Germline CDR1 and CDR2: SEHNR and FQNEAQ (reference sequence). The CDR3 loop spans 17 amino acids. The CDR3 loop reads CASSPPGQGGRTDTQYF. Here the CDR3 DNA reads TGTGCCAGCAGCCCCCCTGGACAGGGAGGGCGTACAGATACGCAGTATTTT.

The chain couples TRBV27 to TRBJ1-6; weak D call: TRBD1 (5 bases). The CDR3 runs to 16 residues. V lost 3 bases and J lost 5, with 14 bases in between. Germline V lookup: CDR1 MNHEY, CDR2 SMNVEV (reference sequence). The CDR3: CASSFLEAGHNSPLHF. Written as DNA, the CDR3 is TGTGCCAGCAGTTTTCTTGAGGCGGGGCATAATTCACCCCTCCACTTT.

This chain joins TRBV6-1 and TRBJ2-5; 7 bases fit TRBD2. V lost 1 base, J lost 5 bases, and 7 bases stayed unmatched. Germline V gives CDR1 MNHNS, CDR2 SASEGT. The CDR3 contains 15 residues. Here the CDR3 DNA reads TGTGCCAGCAGTGAAGTGGAGTCCGGGGGGGAGACCCAGTACTTC. It codes for CASSEVESGGETQYF.

The chain recombines TRBV20-1 with TRBJ2-1; D might be TRBD2 (5 bases). The germline V and J ends were trimmed by 8 bases and 15 bases, with 17 bases remaining between them. CDR3 size: 10 residues. Germline-derived CDR1 and CDR2 are DFQATT and SNEGSKA (reference sequence). CDR3 nucleotides: TGCAGTACCCTCTTGAGGGAACCGTTCTTC. Translating it yields CSTLLREPFF.